Listed below are T cell receptor beta chains from one sample, sequenced in a study of blood T cell repertoires in COVID-19. The data were produced by immunoSEQ multiplex PCR, yet TCRdb's version contains in-frame clones alone and is incomplete. The sample records about 98,000 clones, approximately 80% being singletons. Material: peripheral blood. These receptors all stem from a man aged 60-69 years with acute or convalescent COVID-19. CDR3s include the opening cysteine and the closing phenylalanine or tryptophan. D genes are given only for firm matches. Rows may omit the clone size; those that give it use once, few, many or a size class.

J	V	size	D	DNA	CDR3
TRBJ2-3	TRBV2	.	.	TGTGCCAGCAGTGAAACAGGGAGGGTTAGCACAGATACGCAGTATTTT	CASSETGRVSTDTQYF
TRBJ1-2	TRBV29-1	.	.	TGCAGCGTTGTACAGGGCGCGCCTGGCTACACCTTC	CSVVQGAPGYTF
TRBJ1-4	TRBV7-2	.	TRBD1	TGTGCCAGCAGCCCTACCGGGACAGGGGCCGAAAAACTGTTTTTT	CASSPTGTGAEKLFF
TRBJ2-1	TRBV6-2/TRBV6-3	.	.	TGTGCCAGCAGTTACCCGGGTCCTGAGGAGGGTGAGCAGTTCTTC	CASSYPGPEEGEQFF
TRBJ2-3	TRBV9	.	TRBD1	TGTGCCAGCAGCGTAATGACAGGGGGTGGAGATACGCAGTATTTT	CASSVMTGGGDTQYF
TRBJ2-7	TRBV5-6	.	TRBD2	TGTGCCAGCAGCCCTCGAACAGGGACTAGGACCTACGAGCAGTACTTC	CASSPRTGTRTYEQYF
TRBJ1-5	TRBV19	many	TRBD1	TGTGCCAGTAGACCGGACAGGGATAGCAATCAGCCCCAGCATTTT	CASRPDRDSNQPQHF
TRBJ1-1	TRBV2	.	.	TGTGCCAGCAGGATTACGACATTGCCCACTGAAGCTTTCTTT	CASRITTLPTEAFF
TRBJ2-5	TRBV3-1/TRBV3-2	.	.	TGTGCCAGCAGCCAAATTAGGCAGGGAGAGACCCAGTACTTC	CASSQIRQGETQYF
TRBJ1-4	TRBV5-1	.	.	TGCGCCAGCAGCAGCGGAGAACTTAATGAAAAACTGTTTTTT	CASSSGELNEKLFF
TRBJ1-3	TRBV7-3	.	.	TGTGCCAGCAGCTCGGCTATCGGAGGCAGAAACACCATATATTTT	CASSSAIGGRNTIYF
TRBJ1-5	TRBV5-6	few	TRBD1	TGTGCCAGCAGCTTGAGAGGACAGGGTCGGGGCAATCAGCCCCAGCATTTT	CASSLRGQGRGNQPQHF
TRBJ2-7	TRBV11-2	.	.	TGTGCCAGCAGCTGGGGGGGAACAGGGACCTCCTACGAGCAGTACTTC	CASSWGGTGTSYEQYF
TRBJ1-6	TRBV3-1/TRBV3-2	.	.	TGTGCCAGCAGCCAAGTGGGCAATTCACCCCTCCACTTT	CASSQVGNSPLHF
TRBJ2-5	TRBV5-6	.	.	TGTGCCAGCAGCTTAGGCGGGGCTGAGACCCAGTACTTC	CASSLGGAETQYF
TRBJ2-1	TRBV29-1	.	.	TGCAGCGTTGAGTTAGCGGTGAGCTCCTACAATGAGCAGTTCTTC	CSVELAVSSYNEQFF
TRBJ2-7	TRBV19	.	.	TGTGCCAGCTCCAGGGATCTTGGTACCTACGAGCAGTACTTC	CASSRDLGTYEQYF
TRBJ2-1	TRBV13	.	.	TGTGCCAGCAGCCCCCTGGCGGGCTCTCCCTCCTACAATGAGCAGTTCTTC	CASSPLAGSPSYNEQFF
TRBJ1-5	TRBV6-1	.	.	TGTGCCAGCAGTGAAGTCCCGGGGGGCGATCAGCCCCAGCATTTT	CASSEVPGGDQPQHF
TRBJ1-1	TRBV7-9	.	.	TGTGCCAGCAACATGAACACTGAAGCTTTCTTT	CASNMNTEAFF
TRBJ2-2	TRBV9	.	.	TGTGCCAGCAGCGTATTTGGTAGCCAGCAGTCCGGGGAGCTGTTTTTT	CASSVFGSQQSGELFF
TRBJ1-1	TRBV6-2/TRBV6-3	few	TRBD1	TGTGCCAGCAGTCCGAGACAGGGGATGAACACTGAAGCTTTCTTT	CASSPRQGMNTEAFF
TRBJ1-1	TRBV2	.	.	TGTGCCAGCAACGGGGTGAAGACTGAAGCTTTCTTT	CASNGVKTEAFF
TRBJ1-2	TRBV5-1	few	TRBD1	TGCGCCAGCAGCTTAGGGGACAGCGTCTTACCTGGCTACACCTTC	CASSLGDSVLPGYTF
TRBJ1-1	TRBV5-4	many	TRBD1	TGTGCCAGCAGCTCACCAACAGGGGGCAGGACTGAAGCTTTCTTT	CASSSPTGGRTEAFF
TRBJ2-1	TRBV24-1	.	.	TGTGCCACCAGTGGAGGTAGGGGGGGAGGGGCCTACAATGAGCAGTTCTTC	CATSGGRGGGAYNEQFF
TRBJ2-3	TRBV5-4	.	TRBD1	TGTGCCAGCAGCAGGGACAGGGGGACCGATACGCAGTATTTT	CASSRDRGTDTQYF
TRBJ2-3	TRBV5-1	.	.	TGCGCCAGCAACATCCATGACGGGGATTATACGCAGTATTTT	CASNIHDGDYTQYF
TRBJ2-1	TRBV6-6	.	TRBD2	TGTGCCAGCACAGACTATATGGCGGGAGGGAATGAGCAGTTCTTC	CASTDYMAGGNEQFF